This T cell receptor beta chain was identified in a study of shared clonotypes between healthy human individuals. The CD8 memory fraction combined CD45RO+ cells with TemRA cells (CCR7-negative CD45RA+). At deep level, the assay was performed. The assay was immunoSEQ multiplex PCR, and TCRdb's table has in-frame clones only and misses some. The sample holds about 690,000 clones, 90% seen once. Remarks on this clone: Antigen: not known.

CDR1 and CDR2 (germline): LNHNV, YYDKDF (reference sequence). CDR3 length: 15 amino acids. Between the trimmed V and J ends, which lost 2 bases and 7 bases, there was a span of 16 bases. Study observations and caveats: Naive subsets generally exceeded memory subsets in estimated richness. In this cohort, only blood was sampled, and tissue repertoires likely differ.

Sequenced sample: memory CD8+ T cells from PBMCs. Stated subset: CD45RO+ cells pooled with CCR7-negative TemRA cells. The chain links TRBV15 to TRBJ2-3; unclear D gene. This clonotype was sampled from a man aged 18 to 30 in good health. Some clones in this sample may be carry-over from other donors' samples. The CDR3 nucleotides are TGTGCCACCAGCAGATCCAGGAACAGAGATTATACGCAGTATTTT. Its translation is CATSRSRNRDYTQYF.